This TCR beta chain was sequenced for a study of blood T cell repertoires in COVID-19. Overall study: The samples span acute and convalescent COVID-19 from the United States, Italy and Spain. Nucleic acid was either cDNA or gDNA, and it came from T cells, B-cell-depleted T cells, or PBMCs.

Original handling: Amplification of reference gene primers was used by the study to estimate nucleated cell counts. Measured with immunoSEQ multiplex PCR; TCRdb has only the in-frame clones, and not every one. V, J and clone size are taken as reported in that table, and D and trimming were inferred from the DNA itself. The repertoire consists of around 150,000 clones, with about 87% occurring once and the leading ten covering under 5%. Germline V lookup: CDR1 SNHLY, CDR2 FYNNEI. V lost 8 bases, J lost 4 bases, and 11 bases lay in between. The CDR3 has 12 amino acids. V and J are TRBV2 and TRBJ1-2; D ambiguous. This TCR derives from an older woman who had recovered from COVID-19. Sample: peripheral blood. The DNA for the CDR3 is TGTGCCAGCGACGAGGGAACCTATGGCTACACCTTC. Translation gives CASDEGTYGYTF.